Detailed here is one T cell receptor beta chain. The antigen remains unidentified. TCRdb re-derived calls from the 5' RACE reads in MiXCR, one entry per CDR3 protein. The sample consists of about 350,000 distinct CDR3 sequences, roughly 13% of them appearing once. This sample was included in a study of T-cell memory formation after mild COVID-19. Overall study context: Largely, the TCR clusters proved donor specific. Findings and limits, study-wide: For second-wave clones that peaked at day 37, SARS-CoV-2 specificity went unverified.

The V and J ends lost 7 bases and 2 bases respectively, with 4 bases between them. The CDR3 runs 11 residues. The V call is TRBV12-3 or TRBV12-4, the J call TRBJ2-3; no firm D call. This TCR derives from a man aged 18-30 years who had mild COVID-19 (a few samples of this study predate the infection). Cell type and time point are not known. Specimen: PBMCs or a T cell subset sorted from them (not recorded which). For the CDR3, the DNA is TGTGCCAGCAAGATCACAGATACGCAGTATTTT. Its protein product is CASKITDTQYF.